This passage covers 10 T cell receptor beta chains from one sample sequenced in a study of human T cells and chemical hapten exposure. TCRdb recomputed calls from the RACE reads with MiXCR, one row per CDR3 protein. The table includes around 110,000 distinct CDR3 sequences, 9.5% to 13% detected once. The sample's time point: patch test 1, 2 weeks after DPC sensitization. Treatment here: therapeutic diphenylcyclopropenone sensitization with weekly scalp DPC. The sample was whole blood, taken in connection with sensitization to the hapten diphenylcyclopropenone (DPC). The origin of the receptors is a woman aged 45-65 years with alopecia areata. Some clones in this sample may be carry-over from other donors' samples.

The chain is built from TRBV11-2 and TRBJ2-3, with D unresolved. Germline lookup yields CDR1 SGHAT and CDR2 FQNNGV. V lost 0 bases and J lost 6, with 7 bases in between. This CDR3 contains 13 residues. CDR3 loop: CASSLDAWDTQYF. In DNA form, the CDR3 reads TGTGCCAGCAGCTTAGATGCCTGGGATACGCAGTATTTT.

This clonotype was picked up a small number of times. The chain recombines TRBV7-2 with TRBJ2-5; D gene ambiguous. The ends were cut back, 2 bases at V and 5 bases at J, with 9 bases in the middle. The CDR3 consists of 13 residues. Germline CDR1 SGHTA, CDR2 FQGNSA. CDR3 sequence reads: CASSLTGLETQYF. The CDR3 coding sequence is TGTGCCAGCAGCTTAACCGGGCTTGAGACCCAGTACTTC.

In DNA form, the CDR3 reads TGTGCCAGCAGCACGGGGGACAGGGGGCCCTACGAGCAGTACTTC. This encodes CASSTGDRGPYEQYF. J is TRBJ2-7 and V is TRBV5-5, with TRBD1 identical over 12 bases. V gave up 4 bases and J gave up 2 bases; unmatched junction bases: 4. The CDR3 contains 15 residues. Germline assignment: CDR1 SGHKS and CDR2 YYEKEE (reference sequence).

This clonotype was counted only a few times. The chain uses TRBV5-1 and TRBJ1-1; D might be TRBD1 (5 bases). CDR3 length: 16 residues. The V end lost 3 bases, the J end lost 4 bases, and 19 bases lay between the germline ends. The V gene's germline CDR1 is SGHRS and CDR2 YFSETQ. CDR3 bases: TGCGCCAGCAGCTCGGCCGGGACGGTTGTTGGCACTGAAGCTTTCTTT. Protein product: CASSSAGTVVGTEAFF.

The CDR3 DNA follows: TGTGCCAGCAATCCAGTCCCCGGGACAGGGTTCAATGAGCAGTTCTTC. It codes for CASNPVPGTGFNEQFF. V is TRBV12-3 or TRBV12-4 and J is TRBJ2-1; the match to TRBD1 covers 9 bases. The length of the CDR3 is 16 residues. With V trimmed by 7 bases and J by 6 bases, 13 bases remained unmatched.

Comment on this clonotype: A much more abundant neighbour one base away suggests this may be a read error. J is TRBJ1-6 and V is TRBV20-1; tentative D call: TRBD1 (5 bases). In germline, CDR1 is DFQATT, CDR2 SNEGSKA (reference sequence). The length of the CDR3 is 15 residues. Deletions cut 0 bases from V and 18 bases from J, with 24 bases between. DNA of the CDR3: TGCAGTGCTAGAGATCAGGGCGGATTTAATTCACTCCACCACTTT. It translates to CSARDQGGFNSLHHF.

The CDR3 loop is CASSFGQGATEAFF. CDR3 DNA: TGCGCCAGCAGCTTCGGACAGGGGGCAACTGAAGCTTTCTTT. The chain couples TRBV5-1 to TRBJ1-1, with 11 bases fitting TRBD1. Trimming cost V 2 bases and J 5 bases; bases outside gene matches: 2. Germline CDR1 is SGHRS and CDR2 is YFSETQ. This CDR3 has 14 amino acids.

The J gene is TRBJ2-7, the V gene TRBV6-2 or TRBV6-3; tentatively, D is TRBD1 (5 bases). The CDR3 has 11 residues. Germline assignment: CDR1 MNHEY and CDR2 SVGEGT. The V end lost 4 bases, the J end lost 6 bases, and 7 bases lay between the germline ends. The CDR3 protein is CASSSTVEQYF. The CDR3 DNA follows: TGTGCCAGCAGTTCGACAGTCGAGCAGTACTTC.

This clonotype appeared a few times. The genes are TRBV6-5 and TRBJ2-1; 8 bases match TRBD1. The CDR3 totals 14 residues. Trimming removed 5 bases from V and 6 bases from J; junction bases left unmatched: 6. CDR1 and CDR2 from the germline V gene are MNHEY and SVGAGI. The CDR3 nucleotides are TGTGCCAGCAGTGGACAGGGCTGGCGCAATGAGCAGTTCTTC. Translated: CASSGQGWRNEQFF.

This clonotype was counted ten times or more. CDR3 in amino acids: CASSYSNEQFF. The CDR3 region has the DNA TGTGCCAGCAGTTACTCCAATGAGCAGTTCTTC. The rearrangement joins TRBV6-2 or TRBV6-3 to TRBJ2-1, with no clear D. V dropped 0 bases and J dropped 6 bases, with 0 bases sitting between them. Germline CDR1 and CDR2: MNHEY and SVGEGT. This CDR3 region has 11 residues.